The next 9 T cell receptor beta chains were all read from a single sample in a study of shared clonotypes between healthy human individuals. The data were produced by immunoSEQ multiplex PCR, yet TCRdb's version contains in-frame clones alone and is incomplete. The sample lists nearly 1 million clones, around three quarters seen once, with over 1.3% in the top ten. Input material: memory CD4+ T cells sorted from blood. Subset defined: CD45RA-negative fraction. The receptors derive from a man aged 18 to 30 in good health.

The chain links TRBV30 to TRBJ1-2; perhaps TRBD1 as D (5 bases). This CDR3 is built from 13 residues. Trimming took 1 base from V and 8 from J, leaving 14 bases between them. CDR1 and CDR2 from the germline V gene are GTSNPN and SVGIG (reference sequence). The DNA of the CDR3 is TGTGCCTGGAGTGAAGCCGGGACTCAAGGCTACACCTTC. Translation: CAWSEAGTQGYTF.

The V gene is TRBV2, the J gene TRBJ1-2; the D gene is possibly TRBD1 (5 bases). V was cut by 4 bases and J by 4 bases, with 10 bases left in between. Germline values: CDR1 SNHLY, CDR2 FYNNEI. The CDR3 has 13 amino acids. The DNA for the CDR3 is TGTGCCAGCAGTGGACAGATGGTCTATGGCTACACCTTC. It codes for CASSGQMVYGYTF.

Notes on this clone: The identical CDR3 is also encoded by other nucleotide sequences in the sample. The chain joins TRBV14 to TRBJ1-2; maybe TRBD1 (6 bases). The CDR3 runs 13 residues. Germline V gene lookup returns CDR1 SGHDN and CDR2 FVKESK. Trimming took 1 base from V and 7 from J, leaving 10 bases between them. CDR3 sequence: CASSQGPRGGYTF. CDR3 DNA: TGTGCCAGCAGCCAAGGGCCCAGGGGTGGCTACACCTTC.

This chain uses TRBV5-1 with TRBJ2-6; no reliable D call. Germline-derived CDR1 and CDR2 are SGHRS and YFSETQ. Trimming took 0 bases from V and 0 from J, leaving 10 bases between them. The CDR3 length is 17 residues. CDR3 residues: CASSLGTLSSGANVLTF. In DNA, the CDR3 is TGCGCCAGCAGCTTGGGGACGCTCAGCTCTGGGGCCAACGTCCTGACTTTC.

J is TRBJ2-3 and V is TRBV28, with no clear D. The V and J ends lost 1 base and 6 bases respectively, with 8 bases between them. The CDR3 is 13 residues long. Germline V lookup: CDR1 MDHEN, CDR2 SYDVKM. The CDR3 region has the DNA TGTGCCAGCAGTTTATTTCGACGGGATACGCAGTATTTT. It codes for CASSLFRRDTQYF.

The chain has TRBV6-6 and TRBJ1-5; the D is unclear. Germline V lookup: CDR1 MNHNY, CDR2 SVGAGI (reference sequence). The CDR3 sequence is 14 residues long. V lost 2 bases and J 1 base, leaving 6 bases between the germline ends. The DNA for the CDR3 is TGTGCCAGCAGTTACACCGGAAGCAATCAGCCCCAGCATTTT. Protein product: CASSYTGSNQPQHF.

The rearrangement joins TRBV7-2 to TRBJ2-7, with TRBD2 matching over 7 bases. CDR1 is SGHTA, CDR2 FQGNSA, per germline. This CDR3 spans 15 amino acids. With 1 base clipped from V and 1 base from J, the junction kept 4 bases outside the gene matches. This chain's CDR3 is CASSLGASGSYEQYF. CDR3 DNA sequence: TGTGCCAGCAGCTTAGGGGCTAGCGGATCCTACGAGCAGTACTTC.

Notes on this clone: Other nucleotide sequences in the sample specify the same CDR3. CDR3 protein: CASSPGNNSPLHF. DNA of the CDR3: TGTGCCAGCTCACCGGGTAATAATTCACCCCTCCACTTT. This sequence joins TRBV18 and TRBJ1-6, with unresolved D. The CDR3 has 13 amino acids. Trimming cost V 3 bases and J 5 bases, with 5 bases left between them. Germline V gives CDR1 KGHSH, CDR2 LQKENI.

The V call is TRBV5-6, the J call TRBJ1-1; D call uncertain. Deletions cut 0 bases from V and 11 bases from J, with 17 bases between. Germline CDR1 and CDR2: SGHDT and YYEEEE. This CDR3 is 14 amino acids long. CDR3 sequence (DNA): TGTGCCAGCAGCTTGGTATTGGAGACATATAGTGCTTTCTTT. Translated: CASSLVLETYSAFF.